Following are 32 T cell receptor beta chains from one sample sequenced in a study of T cells in Graves' hyperthyroidism and ophthalmopathy. Amplified TCR beta CDR3 regions came from RNA transcripts. With the HTBI primer set, the TCR CDR3 went through a first round of RT-PCR. TCRdb reprocessed the multiplex PCR reads via MiXCR and lists one record per CDR3 protein. The table shows hundreds of thousands of distinct CDR3 sequences, with around 16% occurring only once. Input material: blood. The receptor source for this set is a woman under 30 with Graves' hyperthyroidism.

The CDR3 loop reads CASSQGQRLSNQPQHF. For the CDR3, the DNA is TGTGCCAGCAGCCAGGGACAAAGACTTAGCAATCAGCCCCAGCATTTT. The chain couples TRBV6-2 or TRBV6-3 to TRBJ1-5, with D perhaps matching TRBD1 (6 bases). This CDR3 contains 16 residues. Per germline, CDR1 MNHEY and CDR2 SVGEGT. V was trimmed by 6 bases and J by 0 bases, leaving 15 bases between them.

The J gene is TRBJ2-2, the V gene TRBV6-4, with D perhaps TRBD2 (5 bases). Trimming cost V 10 bases and J 3 bases, with 15 bases left between them. This CDR3 has 14 residues. Germline V CDR1 and CDR2: MRHNA, SNTAGT. The CDR3 is CATKSGKDTGELFF. CDR3 sequence (DNA): TGTGCCACCAAGTCGGGGAAGGACACCGGGGAGCTGTTTTTT.

This clonotype was observed a handful of times. The chain combines TRBV4-1 with TRBJ2-5, with D hard to call. The germline V gene has CDR1 MGHRA and CDR2 YSYEKL. Trimming pared 1 base from V and 4 bases from J, leaving 16 bases between. This CDR3 spans 16 amino acids. The CDR3 loop is CASSQVILGQRETQYF. The CDR3 bases are TGCGCCAGCAGCCAAGTGATTTTGGGTCAGAGAGAGACCCAGTACTTC.

This clonotype was seen repeatedly, ten times or more. V is TRBV29-1 and J is TRBJ2-2; TRBD1 is a possible D gene (6 bases). In germline, CDR1 is SQVTM, CDR2 ANQGSEA. Trimming took off 6 bases at V and 1 base at J, with 6 bases between the two ends. This CDR3 is built from 12 residues. The CDR3 spells CSVGGNTGELFF. The DNA for the CDR3 is TGCAGCGTAGGGGGGAACACCGGGGAGCTGTTTTTT.

This clonotype has more than one count but fewer than ten. V is TRBV30 and J is TRBJ2-5; TRBD1 matches at 7 bases. Germline CDR1 and CDR2: GTSNPN and SVGIG (reference sequence). The V gene end was trimmed by 5 bases and the J gene end by 3 bases; junction bases not matched to a gene: 0. The CDR3 length is 11 residues. For the CDR3, the DNA is TGTGCCTGGCAGGGGGAAGAGACCCAGTACTTC. Its translation is CAWQGEETQYF.

This clonotype showed up just a few times. The chain links TRBV15 to TRBJ1-2; 8 bases match TRBD1. CDR1 and CDR2 from the germline V gene are LNHNV and YYDKDF (reference sequence). This CDR3 contains 17 residues. The V segment lost 0 bases and the J segment 1 base; nucleotides outside the gene matches: 7. DNA of the CDR3: TGTGCCACCAGCAGAGATATCGGACAGGGCGATAACTATGGCTACACCTTC. Amino acids: CATSRDIGQGDNYGYTF.

J is TRBJ2-1 and V is TRBV29-1; 13 nucleotides agree with TRBD2. Germline V gives CDR1 SQVTM, CDR2 ANQGSEA. The junction had 11 bases not matched to a gene; V was cut back by 7 bases and J by 8 bases. The CDR3 sequence is 15 residues long. The CDR3 nucleotides are TGCAGCGGAACTAGCGGGAGGGCGGGCAGCTATGAGCAGTTCTTC. Translating gives CSGTSGRAGSYEQFF.

This clonotype was found many times. This chain links TRBV9 with TRBJ1-6, with TRBD1 as a possible D gene (5 bases). The CDR3 runs to 14 residues. In germline, CDR1 is SGDLS, CDR2 YYNGEE. V was pared by 4 bases and J by 10 bases, with 15 bases between. CDR3 region: CASSPGGGESPLHF. The DNA for the CDR3 is TGTGCCAGCAGCCCAGGCGGGGGTGAATCACCCCTCCACTTT. The full variable domain, completed using reference TRBV9 and TRBJ1-6, is DSGVTQTPKHLITATGQRVTLRCSPRSGDLSVYWYQQSLDQGLQFLIQYYNGEERAKGNILERFSAQQFPDLHSELNLSSLELGDSALYFCASSPGGGESPLHFGNGTRLTVT.

This clonotype was counted ten times or more. The chain couples TRBV20-1 to TRBJ2-2; no definite D call. This CDR3 spans 13 amino acids. V dropped 2 bases and J dropped 2 bases, with 6 bases sitting between them. Per the germline V gene, CDR1 is DFQATT and CDR2 is SNEGSKA (reference sequence). The CDR3 spells CSARMGNTGELFF. For the CDR3, the DNA is TGCAGTGCTAGAATGGGAAACACCGGGGAGCTGTTTTTT.

This clonotype was picked up a small number of times. The chain couples TRBV4-2 to TRBJ2-1; 9 bases fit TRBD2. The junction had 11 bases not matched to a gene; V was cut back by 1 base and J by 4 bases. The CDR3 extends over 18 amino acids. Germline loops: CDR1 LGHNA, CDR2 YNFKEQ. In DNA, the CDR3 is TGTGCCAGCAGCCAAGGTGGCCCGAGGACTAGCGTGTACAATGAGCAGTTCTTC. Translating it yields CASSQGGPRTSVYNEQFF.

This clonotype has ten or more counts. The J gene is TRBJ2-1, the V gene TRBV11-3; 7 bases are a match to TRBD1. Trimming removed 1 base from V and 9 bases from J; junction bases left unmatched: 9. The CDR3 is 15 residues long. CDR1 is SGHNT and CDR2 is YENEEA in the germline V gene. The CDR3 DNA is TGTGCCAGCAGCTTAGTATCCGGGACAGAGGGTGAGCAGTTCTTC. Protein product: CASSLVSGTEGEQFF.

This clonotype was observed at least ten times. The chain is built from TRBV7-3 and TRBJ2-3; 8 bases line up with TRBD1. Germline V CDR1 and CDR2: SGHTA, FQGTGA. V shed 2 bases, J shed 5 bases, and the junction held 9 bases outside the gene matches. This CDR3 comprises 16 residues. The CDR3 loop is CASSLFLAGGRDTQYF. The CDR3 DNA sequence: TGTGCCAGCAGCTTATTTTTGGCAGGGGGCAGAGATACGCAGTATTTT.

This clonotype occurred once. The rearrangement uses TRBV29-1 and TRBJ2-1; 8 nucleotides match TRBD1. Germline CDR1 is SQVTM and CDR2 is ANQGSEA. This CDR3 contains 13 residues. The junction had 9 bases not matched to a gene; V was cut back by 8 bases and J by 6 bases. In nucleotides, the CDR3 is TGCAGCCCCGGACAGGGCCCCGGCAATGAGCAGTTCTTC. It translates to CSPGQGPGNEQFF.

This clonotype was counted at least ten times. The chain uses TRBV19 and TRBJ1-5; D gene uncertain. Trimming stripped 0 bases from V and 2 bases from J, with 17 bases between. CDR1 LNHDA and CDR2 SQIVND come from the germline V gene (reference sequence). This CDR3 spans 18 amino acids. In nucleotides, the CDR3 is TGTGCCAGTAGTATAGAGGGTTGGCGCGGTCTGGGCAATCAGCCCCAGCATTTT. Its protein product is CASSIEGWRGLGNQPQHF. The full variable domain, completed using reference TRBV19 and TRBJ1-5, is DGGITQSPKYLFRKEGQNVTLSCEQNLNHDAMYWYRQDPGQGLRLIYYSQIVNDFQKGDIAEGYSVSREKKESFPLTVTSAQKNPTAFYLCASSIEGWRGLGNQPQHFGDGTRLSIL.

J is TRBJ2-2 and V is TRBV19; D uncertain. The V gene lost 6 bases and the J gene lost 3 bases, with 8 bases spanning the gap. This CDR3 spans 13 amino acids. CDR1 and CDR2 (germline): LNHDA, SQIVND (reference sequence). The CDR3 region is CASSTLYTGELFF. DNA for the CDR3: TGTGCCAGTAGCACCCTTTACACCGGGGAGCTGTTTTTT.

This clonotype has ten or more counts. V gene TRBV7-2 combines with J gene TRBJ2-3, with 14 bases lining up with TRBD2. CDR1 is SGHTA, CDR2 FQGNSA, per germline. This CDR3 has 17 amino acids. Trimming at V came to 4 bases and at J to 6 bases, leaving 9 bases not matched to a gene. This CDR3 reads CASSSGLAGGSLDTQYF. Here the CDR3 DNA reads TGTGCCAGCAGCTCTGGACTAGCGGGGGGAAGTTTGGATACGCAGTATTTT.

Many counts were recorded for this clonotype. The V call is TRBV11-2, the J call TRBJ1-2; D might be TRBD1 (5 bases). The V gene's germline CDR1 is SGHAT and CDR2 FQNNGV. This CDR3 has 13 amino acids. V lost 4 bases to trimming and J lost 7 bases, with 13 bases between them. The CDR3 protein is CASSYGTGGGYTF. The CDR3 nucleotides are TGTGCCAGCAGCTATGGGACGGGAGGTGGCTACACCTTC. The full variable domain, with the rest looked up from reference TRBV11-2 and TRBJ1-2, is EAGVAQSPRYKIIEKRQSVAFWCNPISGHATLYWYQQILGQGPKLLIQFQNNGVVDDSQLPKDRFSAERLKGVDSTLKIQPAKLEDSAVYLCASSYGTGGGYTFGSGTRLTVV.

The sample holds many counts of this clonotype. The chain joins TRBV12-3 or TRBV12-4 to TRBJ1-4; D gene ambiguous. The CDR3 consists of 13 residues. V was clipped by 6 bases and J by 5 bases, with 10 bases between them. This CDR3 is CASSPRENEKLFF. In DNA form, the CDR3 reads TGTGCCAGCAGCCCTCGGGAAAATGAAAAACTGTTTTTT.

Ten or more counts support this clonotype. The V call is TRBV3-1, the J call TRBJ2-5, with D possibly being TRBD2 (6 bases). Deletions cut 1 base from V and 5 bases from J, with 17 bases between. The germline V gene has CDR1 LGHDT and CDR2 YNNKEL (reference sequence). The CDR3 is made up of 16 amino acids. The CDR3 DNA follows: TGTGCCAGCAGCCAAGTCCGCCGGGAGTGGACGGAGACCCAGTACTTC. It codes for CASSQVRREWTETQYF.

This rearrangement joins TRBV7-3 to TRBJ2-3; the D gene is possibly TRBD2 (7 bases). V lost 5 bases to trimming and J lost 2 bases, with 17 bases between them. Germline lookup yields CDR1 SGHTA and CDR2 FQGTGA. The CDR3 spans 16 residues. CDR3 sequence: CASSGGDNGYTDTQYF. As DNA, the CDR3 is TGTGCCAGCAGCGGGGGGGACAACGGATACACAGATACGCAGTATTTT. The variable domain in full, completed from reference TRBV7-3 and TRBJ2-3, reads GAGVSQTPSNKVTEKGKYVELRCDPISGHTALYWYRQSLGQGPEFLIYFQGTGAADDSGLPNDRFFAVRPEGSVSTLKIQRTERGDSAVYLCASSGGDNGYTDTQYFGPGTRLTVL.

The CDR3 sequence is CASSFSTGEAFF. The DNA for the CDR3 is TGTGCCAGCAGTTTCTCCACAGGGGAAGCTTTCTTT. This chain uses TRBV12-3 or TRBV12-4 with TRBJ1-1; D may be TRBD1 (6 bases). Trimming took 3 bases from V and 8 from J, leaving 10 bases between them. The CDR3 is 12 amino acids.

This clonotype was counted only a few times. The V gene is TRBV19, the J gene TRBJ1-5; D is undetermined. The V and J ends lost 3 bases and 2 bases respectively, with 8 bases between them. The CDR3 loop spans 14 amino acids. CDR1 and CDR2 from the germline V gene are LNHDA and SQIVND (reference sequence). CDR3 sequence (DNA): TGTGCCAGTAGTATCCTCGGGGGCAATCAGCCCCAGCATTTT. Its translation: CASSILGGNQPQHF.

This clonotype was seen a single time. The chain links TRBV12-3 or TRBV12-4 to TRBJ2-3; D uncertain. There are 16 residues in the CDR3. V was pared by 6 bases and J by 3 bases, with 19 bases between. For the CDR3, the DNA is TGTGCCAGCAGCTTGGTGGCAGAACCCTCGACAGATACGCAGTATTTT. Translated: CASSLVAEPSTDTQYF.

There are many counts of this clonotype. V is TRBV5-1 and J is TRBJ1-6; D gene uncertain. The V gene lost 1 base and the J gene lost 7 bases, with 9 bases spanning the gap. Germline V gives CDR1 SGHRS, CDR2 YFSETQ. The CDR3 has 14 residues. The CDR3: CASSLYRPNSPLHF. The CDR3 DNA sequence: TGCGCCAGCAGCTTGTACCGGCCGAATTCACCCCTCCACTTT. Combining the CDR3 with reference TRBV5-1 and TRBJ1-6 gives the whole variable domain KAGVTQTPRYLIKTRGQQVTLSCSPISGHRSVSWYQQTPGQGLQFLFEYFSETQRNKGNFPGRFSGRQFSNSRSEMNVSTLELGDSALYLCASSLYRPNSPLHFGNGTRLTVT.

This clonotype was seen repeatedly, ten times or more. This chain connects TRBV6-6 to TRBJ1-4; D is unresolved. Trimming took 2 bases from V and 8 from J, leaving 18 bases between them. The CDR3 runs to 16 residues. The germline V gene has CDR1 MNHNY and CDR2 SVGAGI (reference sequence). The CDR3 nucleotides read TGTGCCAGCAGTTACCCGAGGACGGACTCGGGGGAAAAACTGTTTTTT. It encodes CASSYPRTDSGEKLFF.

CDR3 coding DNA: TGCAGCGTGCCGGGACAGGCCACAGATACGCAGTATTTT. Translation gives CSVPGQATDTQYF. V is TRBV29-1 and J is TRBJ2-3; 8 bases fit TRBD1. CDR1 and CDR2 from the germline V gene are SQVTM and ANQGSEA. The CDR3 totals 13 residues. Trimming took 6 bases from V and 2 from J; bases not matched to a gene: 4.

This clonotype occurred many times. The genes are TRBV7-2 and TRBJ2-3; D uncertain. Trimming left V 3 bases short and J 2 bases short, with 9 bases between. CDR1 is SGHTA, CDR2 FQGNSA, per germline. CDR3 length equals 14 residues. The CDR3 DNA is TGTGCCAGCAGCTTGAGCACGACCACAGATACGCAGTATTTT. Translating it yields CASSLSTTTDTQYF.

This clonotype came up many times. The rearrangement links TRBV18 to TRBJ1-2; 10 positions match TRBD1. Germline V gene sequence: CDR1 KGHSH, CDR2 LQKENI. This CDR3 has 15 amino acids. V was pared by 0 bases and J by 4 bases, with 2 bases of the junction left unmatched. The CDR3 DNA reads as TGTGCCAGCTCACCACCGGGACAGGGGATCTATGGCTACACCTTC. Amino acids: CASSPPGQGIYGYTF.

This clonotype was detected ten times or more. The V call is TRBV5-1, the J call TRBJ2-1; D possibly corresponds to TRBD2 (6 bases). Germline loops: CDR1 SGHRS, CDR2 YFSETQ. The CDR3 is made up of 17 amino acids. With 4 bases removed from V and 6 bases from J, the gap between germline ends came to 23 bases. Written as DNA, the CDR3 is TGCGCCAGCAGCCGAGGCCAGGCGGTGCGGGGTATCAATGAGCAGTTCTTC. It encodes CASSRGQAVRGINEQFF. Full variable domain (remainder filled in from reference TRBV5-1 and TRBJ2-1): KAGVTQTPRYLIKTRGQQVTLSCSPISGHRSVSWYQQTPGQGLQFLFEYFSETQRNKGNFPGRFSGRQFSNSRSEMNVSTLELGDSALYLCASSRGQAVRGINEQFFGPGTRLTVL.

This clonotype was counted a few times. The V call is TRBV27, the J call TRBJ1-5; 9 positions match TRBD1. Germline CDR1 is MNHEY and CDR2 is SMNVEV (reference sequence). The CDR3 is 17 residues long. Losses at the gene ends were 6 bases for V and 5 bases for J; bases not matched to a gene: 14. The DNA of the CDR3 is TGTGCCAGCAGCCCCCTCCCCCAACAGGGGGCGGATCAGCCCCAGCATTTT. Residues: CASSPLPQQGADQPQHF.

This clonotype has ten or more counts. V usage is TRBV29-1 and J usage is TRBJ1-2; 7 nucleotides match TRBD1. The CDR3 contains 10 residues. Germline V CDR1 and CDR2: SQVTM, ANQGSEA. V trimming: 6 bases; J trimming: 6 bases; junction bases outside the gene matches: 1. The CDR3 nucleotides read TGCAGCGTAGGGGGCCATGGCTACACCTTC. Its translation: CSVGGHGYTF.

In this sample, this clonotype turned up many times. CDR3 nucleotide sequence: TGTGCCAGCAGTACAGGGGATGGAAAACTGTTTTTT. It yields the protein CASSTGDGKLFF. V and J are TRBV27 and TRBJ1-4; 7 bases match TRBD1. Germline CDR1 and CDR2: MNHEY and SMNVEV (reference sequence). The CDR3 consists of 12 residues. After removal of 5 bases from V and 10 bases from J, the junction contained 4 bases not matched to a gene. Full variable domain (missing parts from reference TRBV27 and TRBJ1-4): EAQVTQNPRYLITVTGKKLTVTCSQNMNHEYMSWYRQDPGLGLRQIYYSMNVEVTDKGDVPEGYKVSRKEKRNFPLILESPSPNQTSLYFCASSTGDGKLFFGSGTQLSVL.